This TCR beta chain stems from a study of cytomegalovirus exposure and HLA in healthy donors. Losses at the gene ends were 1 base for V and 7 bases for J; bases not matched to a gene: 12. The CDR3 sequence is 16 residues long. The germline V gene has CDR1 SGHDT and CDR2 YYEEEE. Researchers ran the PCR with 60 Vbeta and 13 Jbeta primers. Assay used: immunoSEQ multiplex PCR; TCRdb lists only in-frame clones, some missing. The sample includes 95,000 to 150,000 clones, 74% of them seen just once. Sequencing was performed on PBMCs. The origin of this receptor is a woman in her forties or fifties in good health and CMV-seropositive. The rearrangement links TRBV5-6 to TRBJ1-2, with 8 bases fitting TRBD1. The CDR3 sequence is CASSLRQGALPVGYTF. CDR3 bases: TGTGCCAGCAGCTTGAGGCAGGGGGCCCTTCCAGTTGGCTACACCTTC.